This entry describes one TCR beta chain. Its matching antigen is unknown. From genomic DNA, TCR beta CDR3 was amplified by two-round multiplex PCR. Amplification during the initial PCR round employed primers specific to each TRBV and TRBJ gene. It was universal primers that the second PCR round used. TCRdb reprocessed the multiplex PCR reads via MiXCR and lists one record per CDR3 protein. The table shows 11,000 to 15,000 distinct CDR3 sequences, with 50% to 65% occurring only once. The record originates from a study of prognosis after radiotherapy for stage I lung cancer. Study findings and constraints: As reported, TRBV and TRBJ gene usage differed between patients who had metastases and those who did not. In patients receiving stereotactic body radiation therapy, unique TCR clone counts fell afterward, median around 9,500 versus 6,500. Lower Shannon entropy values were found after stereotactic body radiation therapy in patients who developed distant metastases.

The CDR3 contains 15 residues. V dropped 4 bases and J dropped 0 bases, with 10 bases sitting between them. Germline CDR1 and CDR2: SGHAT and FQNNGV. The rearrangement links TRBV11-2 to TRBJ1-5; D call uncertain. The TCR was taken from a donor of 50 years or more with non-small cell lung cancer. The sample in question was PBMCs, obtained before or after stereotactic body radiation therapy (not recorded which). Here the CDR3 reads CASSSGDPSNQPQHF. CDR3 sequence (DNA): TGTGCCAGCAGCTCTGGGGATCCTAGCAATCAGCCCCAGCATTTT.